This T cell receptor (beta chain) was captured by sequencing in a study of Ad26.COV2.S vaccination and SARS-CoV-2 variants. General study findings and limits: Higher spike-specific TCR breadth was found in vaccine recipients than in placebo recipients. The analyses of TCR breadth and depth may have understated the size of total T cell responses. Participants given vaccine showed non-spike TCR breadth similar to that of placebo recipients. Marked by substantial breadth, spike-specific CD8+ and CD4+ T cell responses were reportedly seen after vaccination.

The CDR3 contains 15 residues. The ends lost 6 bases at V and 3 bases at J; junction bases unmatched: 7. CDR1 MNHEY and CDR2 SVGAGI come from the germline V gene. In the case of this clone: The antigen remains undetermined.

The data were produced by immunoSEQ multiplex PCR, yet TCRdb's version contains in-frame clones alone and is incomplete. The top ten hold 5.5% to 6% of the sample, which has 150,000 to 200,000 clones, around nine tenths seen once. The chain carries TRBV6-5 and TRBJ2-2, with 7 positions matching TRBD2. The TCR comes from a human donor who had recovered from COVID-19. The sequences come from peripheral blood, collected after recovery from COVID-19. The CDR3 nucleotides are TGTGCCAGCAGGCGGGACTACCGACACACCGGGGAGCTGTTTTTT. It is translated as CASRRDYRHTGELFF.